The T cell receptor (beta chain) described here comes from a study of T-cell memory formation after mild COVID-19. This clonotype was recorded a few times. Its antigen is not identified. The study's findings and limits: Certain responding clones were present in pre-infection memory, suggesting participation of cross-reactive memory. Clones that shrank (day 15 to 85) were balanced CD4/CD8, whereas later expanders leaned CD4+.

5'RACE with constant-segment primers yielded barcoded, UMI-tagged TCR alpha and TCR beta cDNA libraries. TCRdb recomputed calls from the 5' RACE reads with MiXCR, one row per CDR3 protein. This sample has 200,000 to 250,000 distinct CDR3 sequences; about 9.2% occur once, and the top ten carry roughly 4%. Trimming stripped 1 base from V and 5 bases from J, with 14 bases between. CDR3 length equals 15 residues. Germline CDR1 is MDHEN and CDR2 is SYDVKM. Sequenced sample: PBMCs or a T cell subset sorted from them (not recorded which). This clonotype was obtained from a man aged 18 to 30 who had mild COVID-19 (a few samples of this study predate the infection). Cell type and time point are not known. V gene TRBV28 combines with J gene TRBJ1-2; tentatively, D is TRBD1 (5 bases). The CDR3 bases are TGTGCCAGCAGTTTATCCGGCAGGGAGACTTATGGCTACACCTTC. As protein: CASSLSGRETYGYTF.